This note documents a single T cell receptor (beta chain) sequence. Antigen specificity is unknown. The source of the sample is a study of T cells after yellow fever vaccination. Across the study: Each low-cell-number fraction was prepared by means of SMART-Seq v4 Ultra Low Input. Study results and limitations: Overlap between CD4 and CD8 compartments was detected for a small share of clonotypes. Reappearance after the booster was seen for most primary-vaccination clones, at roughly 96% CD4 and roughly 90% CD8.

Template switching with 5'RACE generated the TCR cDNA and added a universal primer site and UMIs. TCRdb reanalysed the 5' RACE reads using MiXCR and keeps one entry per CDR3 protein. The table includes fewer than 450,000 distinct CDR3 sequences, about 7.8% detected once. This CDR3 has 17 amino acids. Germline assignment: CDR1 SGHAT and CDR2 FQNNGV. The J segment lost 7 bases and the V segment lost 5 bases, leaving 14 bases of the junction unmatched. The chain has TRBV11-2 and TRBJ1-5; 10 bases are a match to TRBD1. The receptor was derived from a man aged 18 to 30 who received the YFV17D yellow fever vaccine. This specimen was PBMCs, taken 35 to 50 days after the first yellow fever vaccination. The CDR3 reads CASSPGTGDLLLQPQHF. CDR3 sequence (DNA): TGTGCCAGCAGCCCCGGGACAGGGGATTTACTGCTCCAGCCCCAGCATTTT.